Shown below are 8 T cell receptor beta chains from a single sample sequenced in a study of cytomegalovirus exposure and HLA in healthy donors. PCR employed 60 Vbeta and 13 Jbeta primers. The protocol was immunoSEQ multiplex PCR, while the TCRdb copy is restricted to in-frame clones and leaves out a portion. The table records fewer than 40,000 clones, less than 75% of them present only once. The sample consisted of PBMCs. Source of these receptors: a man aged 35-49 years in good health and CMV-seropositive.

The chain links TRBV6-1 to TRBJ2-7; D is uncertain. This CDR3 has 15 residues. Germline CDR1 is MNHNS and CDR2 is SASEGT. V dropped 5 bases and J dropped 7 bases, with 21 bases sitting between them. The CDR3 DNA reads as TGTGCCAGCAGTTCCCCCAGCGTCGCCAGCCGGGAGCAGTACTTC. This translates into CASSSPSVASREQYF.

The rearrangement uses TRBV7-8 and TRBJ2-5, with 10 positions matching TRBD2. The CDR3 spans 14 residues. CDR1 and CDR2 from the germline V gene are SGHVS and FQNEAQ. V was clipped by 3 bases and J by 4 bases; unmatched bases: 2. In nucleotides, the CDR3 is TGTGCCAGCAGCTTTCTAGCGGGGGCAGAGACCCAGTACTTC. Its protein product is CASSFLAGAETQYF.

V is TRBV5-1 and J is TRBJ2-1; TRBD2 agrees at 7 bases. V shed 0 bases, J shed 1 base, and the junction held 4 bases outside the gene matches. The CDR3 totals 16 residues. Germline CDR1 and CDR2: SGHRS and YFSETQ. The CDR3: CASSLASGLSYNEQFF. CDR3 DNA sequence: TGCGCCAGCAGCTTGGCTAGCGGATTATCCTACAATGAGCAGTTCTTC.

The chain links TRBV11-2 to TRBJ1-5; D gene uncertain. Germline CDR1 reads SGHAT; CDR2 reads FQNNGV. The CDR3 extends over 12 amino acids. V lost 1 base to trimming and J lost 7 bases, with 5 bases between them. DNA for the CDR3: TGTGCCAGCAGCTTAGGAGGCCAGCCCCAGCATTTT. This sequence encodes CASSLGGQPQHF.

The chain combines TRBV7-9 with TRBJ2-1; D perhaps matches TRBD2 (5 bases). V lost 3 bases and J 8 bases, leaving 20 bases between the germline ends. The germline gives CDR1 SEHNR, CDR2 FQNEAQ (reference sequence). CDR3 length: 16 amino acids. The CDR3 region has the DNA TGTGCCAGCAGCTTTTCTCAACGGGGAGTTACCGATGAGCAGTTCTTC. The encoded protein is CASSFSQRGVTDEQFF.

There are a few counts of this clone. V is TRBV19 and J is TRBJ1-6; 9 bases map to TRBD1. V gave up 5 bases and J gave up 5 bases; unmatched junction bases: 19. Germline CDR1 is LNHDA and CDR2 is SQIVND (reference sequence). The CDR3 totals 20 residues. Here the CDR3 DNA reads TGTGCCAGTAGTCGACGAGGGACAGGGCTCGATGTAGGGCATAATTCACCCCTCCACTTT. This sequence encodes CASSRRGTGLDVGHNSPLHF.

The chain is built from TRBV15 and TRBJ1-1, with D possibly being TRBD1 (5 bases). From germline, CDR1 is LNHNV and CDR2 YYDKDF (reference sequence). This CDR3 contains 14 residues. Trimming left V 1 base short and J 1 base short, with 7 bases between. In DNA, the CDR3 is TGTGCCACCAGCAGAGTCGGGGGGAACACTGAAGCTTTCTTT. Its protein is CATSRVGGNTEAFF.

This sequence joins TRBV12-5 and TRBJ1-5, with TRBD1 matching 8 bases. Looked up from germline, CDR1 is LGHNT and CDR2 is FRNRAP. This CDR3 is built from 15 residues. The V segment lost 8 bases and the J segment 5 bases; nucleotides outside the gene matches: 11. The CDR3 bases are TGTGCTAGTTCCCAGGACAGGGCGCAGGATCAGCCCCAGCATTTT. Translated: CASSQDRAQDQPQHF.